The entry that follows covers one TCR beta chain sequence. This specimen comes from a study of blood T cell repertoires in COVID-19. The method was immunoSEQ multiplex PCR; TCRdb's version includes in-frame clones alone and lacks a portion of them. The sample yields about 140,000 clones, more than 70% seen once. The CDR3 runs 14 residues. Trimming shortened V by 7 bases and J by 7 bases, and 17 bases separated the two germline ends. Germline V gives CDR1 SGHNT, CDR2 YYREEE (reference sequence). The source material was PBMCs or T cells enriched from blood (not recorded which). The J gene is TRBJ2-2, the V gene TRBV5-4; tentatively, D is TRBD2 (5 bases). The sequence was collected from a man aged 40-49 years with acute COVID-19. CDR3 sequence: CASSRPGEHGELFF. CDR3 sequence (DNA): TGTGCCAGCTCCCGCCCCGGGGAGCACGGGGAGCTGTTTTTT.